These 3 T cell receptor beta chains were sequenced from one sample in a study of Graves' ophthalmopathy and Graves' hyperthyroidism. The sequenced template was RNA, covering the TCR beta CDR3 region. First-round RT-PCR with HTBI primers preceded a second-round multiplex PCR. TCRdb redid the calling of the multiplex PCR reads with MiXCR, one entry per CDR3 protein. The data hold 650,000 to 800,000 distinct CDR3 sequences, with more than 40% observed a single time. The sequencing input was peripheral blood. The receptor source for this set is an adult man with Graves' ophthalmopathy.

In its sample, this clonotype was seen once. J is TRBJ2-7 and V is TRBV11-3, with 12 bases matching TRBD2. The CDR3 totals 17 residues. Trimming cost V 5 bases and J 7 bases; bases outside gene matches: 15. Germline V lookup: CDR1 SGHNT, CDR2 YENEEA. The CDR3 DNA sequence: TGTGCCAGCAGCCCCCATCCAGGACTAGCGGGATCAGGGGAGCAGTACTTC. This gives the protein CASSPHPGLAGSGEQYF.

V and J are TRBV4-3 and TRBJ2-2; perhaps TRBD1 as D (7 bases). The CDR3 spans 18 residues. Germline lookup yields CDR1 LGHNA and CDR2 YSLEER. Between the trimmed V and J ends, which lost 3 bases and 7 bases, there was a span of 24 bases. The CDR3 DNA reads TGCGCCAGCAGCCAGAGGGGACAGTCGGACTACCCTGGCGGGGAGCTGTTTTTT. It yields the protein CASSQRGQSDYPGGELFF.

This clonotype was seen at least ten times. The CDR3 region has the DNA TGTGCCATCAGTGAGGGGGCAAACGATGGCTACACCTTC. Translated, it gives CAISEGANDGYTF. This chain connects TRBV10-3 to TRBJ1-2, with D perhaps matching TRBD1 (5 bases). Germline assignment: CDR1 ENHRY and CDR2 SYGVKD. This CDR3 has 13 residues. Trimming pared 2 bases from V and 6 bases from J, leaving 10 bases between.